These 23 T cell receptor beta chains were sequenced from one sample in a study of T cells after yellow fever vaccination. In TCRdb, the 5' RACE reads were re-called with MiXCR into one record per CDR3 protein. The sample lists some 420,000 distinct CDR3 sequences, approximately 18% seen once, with 18% in the top ten. Sequencing was performed on PBMCs, taken before the yellow fever booster vaccination. Receptors originate from a man between 18 and 29 years old who received the YFV17D yellow fever vaccine.

This clonotype appeared many times. CDR3 in amino acids: CASSFPGLLEDTQYF. DNA of the CDR3: TGTGCCAGCAGCTTCCCTGGACTCCTAGAAGATACGCAGTATTTT. The chain combines TRBV7-8 with TRBJ2-3, with a tentative D call TRBD2 (5 bases). The CDR3 contains 15 residues. Germline V gives CDR1 SGHVS, CDR2 FQNEAQ. Between the trimmed V and J ends, which lost 3 bases and 5 bases, there was a span of 15 bases.

Of note for this clonotype: One end of the junction varies from germline; a read error may be responsible. CDR3 sequence (DNA): TGTGCCAGCAGTGAGGAGTCGGGGGCCGCGGATACGCTGTATTTT. This encodes CASSEESGAADTLYF. This sequence joins TRBV2 and TRBJ2-3; D tentatively reads TRBD1 or TRBD2 (6 bases each). The CDR3 consists of 15 residues. In germline, CDR1 is SNHLY, CDR2 FYNNEI.

In the case of this clonotype: This may arise from a read error, as a much more abundant clone is one base away. The gene calls are TRBV5-4 and TRBJ2-7; 10 bases line up with TRBD1. The CDR3 is 15 amino acids. J was trimmed by 2 bases and V by 0 bases; bases with no gene match: 2. Germline CDR1 and CDR2: SGHNT and YYREEE (reference sequence). The CDR3 protein is CASSLGGTGAYEQYF. In DNA form, the CDR3 reads TGTGCCAGCAGCTTGGGAGGGACAGGGGCCTACGAGCAGTACTTC.

The V call is TRBV9, the J call TRBJ1-1, with D possibly being TRBD1 (6 bases). This CDR3 is 14 amino acids long. With 4 bases removed from V and 1 base from J, the gap between germline ends came to 11 bases. Germline V gene sequence: CDR1 SGDLS, CDR2 YYNGEE. For the CDR3, the DNA is TGTGCCAGCAGCAACGGACAGCCGAACACTGAAGCTTTCTTT. Translated: CASSNGQPNTEAFF.

This clonotype was detected a few times. The chain recombines TRBV9 with TRBJ1-1, with D unresolved. CDR3 length: 15 residues. In germline, CDR1 is SGDLS, CDR2 YYNGEE. Trimming stripped 0 bases from V and 7 bases from J, with 16 bases between. CDR3 coding DNA: TGTGCCAGCAGCGTAGAAGCTGTCGAGAGTGGTGAAGCTTTCTTT. Its protein product is CASSVEAVESGEAFF.

This clonotype was observed a handful of times. The V and J genes are TRBV6-2 or TRBV6-3 and TRBJ2-3; 8 positions match TRBD2. Losses at the gene ends were 6 bases for V and 6 bases for J; bases not matched to a gene: 8. Germline assignment: CDR1 MNHEY and CDR2 SVGEGT. The CDR3 is made up of 14 amino acids. CDR3 DNA: TGTGCCAGCAGACGGGGGGGATCGTCTGATACGCAGTATTTT. This encodes CASRRGGSSDTQYF.

This clonotype occurred many times. The rearrangement links TRBV12-3 or TRBV12-4 to TRBJ2-1, with D perhaps matching TRBD1 (6 bases). Trimming removed 3 bases from V and 2 bases from J, with 14 bases in between. The CDR3 length is 16 residues. CDR3 loop: CASSLEWGPPYNEQFF. The CDR3, as DNA: TGTGCCAGCAGTTTGGAATGGGGGCCCCCCTACAATGAGCAGTTCTTC.

This sequence joins TRBV6-5 and TRBJ1-2, with no clear D. Germline V gene sequence: CDR1 MNHEY, CDR2 SVGAGI. The CDR3 covers 16 residues. Trimming stripped 0 bases from V and 4 bases from J, with 15 bases between. DNA for the CDR3: TGTGCCAGCAGTTACTCGAAAACGTCGGGGATCTATGGCTACACCTTC. Amino acids: CASSYSKTSGIYGYTF.

This chain uses TRBV7-9 with TRBJ1-5; 7 positions agree with TRBD1. CDR1 is SEHNR, CDR2 FQNEAQ, per germline (reference sequence). The J segment lost 7 bases and the V segment lost 5 bases, leaving 8 bases of the junction unmatched. This CDR3 comprises 14 residues. The DNA of the CDR3 is TGTGCCAGCAGCCAATCAGGGGGGTACCAGCCCCAGCATTTT. Translating it yields CASSQSGGYQPQHF.

CDR3 sequence: CASSPRGPNQPQHF. In nucleotides, the CDR3 is TGTGCCAGCAGCCCCAGGGGCCCCAATCAGCCCCAGCATTTT. The V and J genes are TRBV6-2 or TRBV6-3 and TRBJ1-5; TRBD1 is a possible D gene (6 bases). The V and J ends lost 6 bases and 3 bases respectively, with 12 bases between them. Germline CDR1 and CDR2: MNHEY and SVGEGT. This CDR3 contains 14 residues.

In its sample, this clonotype was seen a few times. The CDR3 region is CASRPGANYGYTF. DNA of the CDR3: TGTGCCAGCAGGCCCGGGGCAAACTATGGCTACACCTTC. The chain couples TRBV6-5 to TRBJ1-2; D possibly corresponds to TRBD1 (5 bases). The CDR3 covers 13 residues. Germline V gene data show CDR1 as MNHEY and CDR2 as SVGAGI. V was cut by 6 bases and J by 2 bases, with 10 bases left in between.

At least ten counts were recorded for this clonotype. This chain connects TRBV5-1 to TRBJ2-3, with D possibly being TRBD2 (6 bases). Per germline, CDR1 SGHRS and CDR2 YFSETQ. CDR3 size: 15 residues. Trimming left V 3 bases short and J 1 base short, with 12 bases between. CDR3 DNA: TGCGCCAGCAGCTCTGGAGGGGCTCGCACAGATACGCAGTATTTT. It encodes CASSSGGARTDTQYF.

This clonotype was seen a handful of times. The genes are TRBV30 and TRBJ2-7; D gene unclear. The CDR3 is made up of 11 amino acids. The V end was cut by 2 bases, the J end by 4 bases, with 6 bases between. The germline gives CDR1 GTSNPN, CDR2 SVGIG (reference sequence). CDR3 protein: CAWSPQYEQYF. The DNA of the CDR3 is TGTGCCTGGAGTCCACAGTACGAGCAGTACTTC. Combining the CDR3 with reference TRBV30 and TRBJ2-7 gives the whole variable domain SQTIHQWPATLVQPVGSPLSLECTVEGTSNPNLYWYRQAAGRGLQLLFYSVGIGQISSEVPQNLSASRPQDRQFILSSKKLLLSDSGFYLCAWSPQYEQYFGPGTRLTVT.

This clonotype was found many times. The chain combines TRBV5-6 with TRBJ2-5, with D possibly matching TRBD1 (6 bases). The CDR3 runs 14 residues. Germline V gene data show CDR1 as SGHDT and CDR2 as YYEEEE. V lost 5 bases and J lost 1, with 12 bases in between. The CDR3 DNA follows: TGTGCCAGCAGTCCCGGGACACCCCAAGAGACCCAGTACTTC. It codes for CASSPGTPQETQYF.

This clonotype appeared a few times. The rearrangement joins TRBV10-1 to TRBJ2-3, with unresolved D. Germline CDR1 reads WNHNN; CDR2 reads SYGVQD (reference sequence). Between the trimmed V and J ends, which lost 3 bases and 1 base, there was a span of 8 bases. The CDR3 length is 14 residues. Written as DNA, the CDR3 is TGCGCCAGCAGTGATTCTGGTCGCACAGATACGCAGTATTTT. It codes for CASSDSGRTDTQYF.

This clonotype was found a few times. The CDR3 DNA follows: TGTGCCATCAGTGGGCTAGCGGGGGGCACAGATACGCAGTATTTT. Encoded protein: CAISGLAGGTDTQYF. The V call is TRBV10-3, the J call TRBJ2-3; TRBD2 agrees at 10 bases. The CDR3 contains 15 residues. V shed 4 bases, J shed 1 base, and the junction held 2 bases outside the gene matches. In germline, CDR1 is ENHRY, CDR2 SYGVKD.

The chain carries TRBV21-1 and TRBJ1-6; the table calls TRBD1, which could not be checked here. TRBV21-1 is a pseudogene segment. CDR3 length equals 14 residues. The chain's CDR3 is CASSKGQGNSPLHF. As DNA, the CDR3 is TGTGCCAGCAGCAAAGGACAGGGTAATTCACCCCTCCACTTT.

This clonotype was seen a few times. The gene calls are TRBV7-6 and TRBJ2-3; D unresolved. This CDR3 comprises 16 residues. Germline CDR1 and CDR2: SGHVS and FNYEAQ. V shed 0 bases and J shed 6 bases, with 16 bases lying between them. CDR3 sequence reads: CASSLARPALTDTQYF. The CDR3, as DNA: TGTGCCAGCAGCTTAGCGCGACCCGCCCTCACGGATACGCAGTATTTT.

In this sample, this clonotype turned up a few times. V gene TRBV19 combines with J gene TRBJ2-7, with 9 bases matching TRBD1. Germline CDR1 LNHDA, CDR2 SQIVND (reference sequence). After removal of 6 bases from V and 1 base from J, the junction contained 4 bases not matched to a gene. This CDR3 is 14 amino acids long. CDR3 amino acids: CASRTGTGSYEQYF. DNA of the CDR3: TGTGCCAGTAGGACCGGGACAGGGTCCTACGAGCAGTACTTC.

This clonotype occurred a few times. The chain employs TRBV10-3 and TRBJ2-3; perhaps TRBD1 as D (5 bases). Trimming shortened V by 2 bases and J by 2 bases, and 14 bases separated the two germline ends. The V gene's germline CDR1 is ENHRY and CDR2 SYGVKD. CDR3 length equals 16 residues. The CDR3, as DNA: TGTGCCATCAGTGAGGTCAGGGCAGTTAACACAGATACGCAGTATTTT. It is translated as CAISEVRAVNTDTQYF.

Only a few counts were recorded for this clonotype. The chain has TRBV12-3 or TRBV12-4 and TRBJ2-7; 8 nucleotides line up with TRBD2. The J segment lost 6 bases and the V segment lost 3 bases, leaving 4 bases of the junction unmatched. The CDR3 has 13 amino acids. The CDR3 coding sequence is TGTGCCAGCAGTTTGAGGCTAGCGGGCGAGCAGTACTTC. Its protein product is CASSLRLAGEQYF.

The chain is built from TRBV5-1 and TRBJ2-5, with D possibly TRBD2 on 5 matching bases. The CDR3 consists of 13 residues. The V and J ends lost 5 bases and 9 bases respectively, with 17 bases between them. Germline CDR1 reads SGHRS; CDR2 reads YFSETQ. CDR3 DNA sequence: TGCGCCAGCAGGTGGAGGCCGGGTGAAGCCCAGTACTTC. It codes for CASRWRPGEAQYF.

V is TRBV15 and J is TRBJ2-3, with 7 bases identical to TRBD2. With V trimmed by 3 bases and J by 3 bases, 6 bases remained unmatched. The CDR3 has 15 residues. Per the germline V gene, CDR1 is LNHNV and CDR2 is YYDKDF (reference sequence). The CDR3 nucleotides read TGTGCCACCAGCAGCCGACGGGGGGTAACAGATACGCAGTATTTT. Translating gives CATSSRRGVTDTQYF.